One and the same sample provided the 32 T cell receptor beta chains below, sequenced in a study of shared clonotypes between healthy human individuals. Data came from immunoSEQ multiplex PCR; TCRdb stores just in-frame clones and leaves some out. The table includes some 2,000,000 clones, around 95% detected once. The sequenced material came from naive CD4+ T cells sorted from blood. Subset given: CD45RA+ positively selected. The receptors were gathered from a man aged 18 to 29 in good health.

The chain has TRBV6-5 and TRBJ2-3; maybe TRBD1 (6 bases). CDR3 length: 11 residues. Per the germline V gene, CDR1 is MNHEY and CDR2 is SVGAGI. Trimming shortened V by 4 bases and J by 11 bases, and 10 bases separated the two germline ends. In nucleotides, the CDR3 is TGTGCCAGCAGTTCCGGGACACTGCAGTATTTT. It codes for CASSSGTLQYF.

This rearrangement joins TRBV5-8 to TRBJ1-4; weak D call: TRBD1 (6 bases). Germline assignment: CDR1 SGHTS and CDR2 YDEGEE. The V gene lost 0 bases and the J gene lost 7 bases, with 13 bases spanning the gap. This CDR3 contains 15 residues. Written as DNA, the CDR3 is TGTGCCAGCAGCTTGGAGAGGGGGGACGGTGAAAAACTGTTTTTT. Protein: CASSLERGDGEKLFF. Drawing the rest from reference TRBV5-8 and TRBJ1-4, the complete variable domain is EAGVTQSPTHLIKTRGQQATLRCSPISGHTSVYWYQQALGLGLQFLLWYDEGEERNRGNFPPRFSGRQFPNYSSELNVNALELEDSALYLCASSLERGDGEKLFFGSGTQLSVL.

The chain is built from TRBV6-6 and TRBJ2-7; tentative D call: TRBD1 (6 bases). V gave up 5 bases and J gave up 4 bases, with 15 bases separating them. Germline loops: CDR1 MNHNY, CDR2 SVGAGI (reference sequence). This CDR3 has 14 residues. The CDR3 DNA is TGTGCCAGCAGTCGGACGGACAGATTTTACGAGCAGTACTTC. Amino acid sequence: CASSRTDRFYEQYF.

The rearrangement uses TRBV14 and TRBJ1-3; a weak D match, TRBD1 (5 bases). V was cut by 4 bases and J by 3 bases, with 10 bases left in between. The CDR3 loop spans 14 amino acids. Germline values: CDR1 SGHDN, CDR2 FVKESK. CDR3 bases: TGTGCCAGCAGCCTGACAGTCGGTGGAAACACCATATATTTT. Translation: CASSLTVGGNTIYF.

This chain links TRBV11-2 with TRBJ1-5, with 7 bases fitting TRBD1. The CDR3 is 15 residues long. Germline CDR1 is SGHAT and CDR2 is FQNNGV. J gave up 7 bases and V 2 bases, and 8 bases lay outside the gene matches. CDR3 nucleotide sequence: TGTGCCAGCAGCTTACGGGAGACAGGGAACCAGCCCCAGCATTTT. This translates into CASSLRETGNQPQHF.

The V and J genes are TRBV7-9 and TRBJ2-7; 9 bases match TRBD1. J gave up 3 bases and V 5 bases, and 8 bases lay outside the gene matches. The CDR3 contains 15 residues. Germline V CDR1 and CDR2: SEHNR, FQNEAQ (reference sequence). CDR3 residues: CASSTLRDRVYEQYF. CDR3 in DNA: TGTGCCAGCAGCACTCTCCGGGACAGGGTCTACGAGCAGTACTTC.

Regarding this clone: This specimen includes other DNA sequences encoding the same CDR3. The rearrangement links TRBV19 to TRBJ2-2; D is possibly TRBD2 (6 bases). V was cut by 2 bases and J by 2 bases, with 12 bases left in between. The CDR3 length is 16 residues. Germline CDR1 is LNHDA and CDR2 is SQIVND (reference sequence). The DNA of the CDR3 is TGTGCCAGTAGTATACTCGCGGGGACTAACACCGGGGAGCTGTTTTTT. The encoded protein is CASSILAGTNTGELFF.

This clone has a single count. The CDR3 DNA reads as TGCGCCAGCAGTCCCGGGACAGGGATGGAGACCCAGTACTTC. Its protein is CASSPGTGMETQYF. V is TRBV5-1 and J is TRBJ2-5; 9 nucleotides agree with TRBD1. Germline V lookup: CDR1 SGHRS, CDR2 YFSETQ. V was clipped by 5 bases and J by 5 bases; unmatched bases: 7. CDR3 length equals 14 residues.

The rearrangement joins TRBV19 to TRBJ1-2; TRBD1 aligns across 7 bases. This CDR3 comprises 13 residues. J lost 8 bases, V lost 3 bases, and 6 bases had no gene match. The germline V gene encodes CDR1 LNHDA and CDR2 SQIVND (reference sequence). CDR3 coding DNA: TGTGCCAGTAGTATGGACAGGCGTAGGGGCTACACCTTC. Encoded protein: CASSMDRRRGYTF.

V usage is TRBV29-1 and J usage is TRBJ2-2; maybe TRBD1 (6 bases). The CDR3 runs to 13 residues. V lost 6 bases and J 5 bases, leaving 13 bases between the germline ends. Per the germline V gene, CDR1 is SQVTM and CDR2 is ANQGSEA. DNA of the CDR3: TGCAGCGTCGGACAGAGTTCTACCGGGGAGCTGTTTTTT. Its protein product is CSVGQSSTGELFF.

The chain uses TRBV5-1 and TRBJ1-3; tentatively, D is TRBD1 (6 bases). Trimming removed 4 bases from V and 3 bases from J, with 11 bases in between. Germline V gene data show CDR1 as SGHRS and CDR2 as YFSETQ. This CDR3 region has 14 residues. This CDR3 reads CASSQGHSGNTIYF. DNA of the CDR3: TGCGCCAGCAGCCAGGGACATAGTGGAAACACCATATATTTT.

Here the CDR3 reads CASSAGLADTDTQYF. CDR3 in DNA: TGTGCCAGCAGCGCGGGACTAGCAGACACAGATACGCAGTATTTT. The chain is built from TRBV9 and TRBJ2-3; 9 bases match TRBD2. The CDR3 spans 15 residues. Germline CDR1 is SGDLS and CDR2 is YYNGEE. V dropped 3 bases and J dropped 2; count of bases not matched to a gene: 4.

This clone occurred once. The gene calls are TRBV9 and TRBJ1-1; D is possibly TRBD1 (5 bases). Germline V gene data show CDR1 as SGDLS and CDR2 as YYNGEE. The CDR3 loop spans 16 amino acids. V gave up 0 bases and J gave up 4 bases, with 16 bases separating them. DNA of the CDR3: TGTGCCAGCAGCGTAGCTTCCGGGCAGGGCGGCACTGAAGCTTTCTTT. Residues: CASSVASGQGGTEAFF.

The chain links TRBV19 to TRBJ2-2; 8 nucleotides agree with TRBD1. V trimming: 7 bases; J trimming: 4 bases; junction bases outside the gene matches: 5. Germline-derived CDR1 and CDR2 are LNHDA and SQIVND (reference sequence). The CDR3 totals 14 residues. The CDR3 is CASTLDRVTGELFF. The CDR3 coding sequence is TGTGCCAGTACCCTGGACAGGGTCACCGGGGAGCTGTTTTTT.

The CDR3 sequence is CASSLNGPTETYNEQFF. CDR3 bases: TGTGCCAGCAGCTTAAATGGGCCGACAGAGACCTACAATGAGCAGTTCTTC. The rearrangement uses TRBV7-3 and TRBJ2-1, with D maybe TRBD1 (5 bases). This CDR3 has 17 amino acids. The germline V gene encodes CDR1 SGHTA and CDR2 FQGTGA. Trimming cost V 1 base and J 2 bases, with 15 bases left between them.

The chain recombines TRBV19 with TRBJ1-5; D gene unclear. Germline assignment: CDR1 LNHDA and CDR2 SQIVND (reference sequence). Trimming removed 3 bases at V and 0 bases at J, with 15 bases between. The CDR3 runs to 17 residues. CDR3 residues: CASSIGTQRYSNQPQHF. The CDR3, as DNA: TGTGCCAGTAGTATTGGAACCCAACGGTATAGCAATCAGCCCCAGCATTTT.

The chain is built from TRBV5-8 and TRBJ1-5; 10 nucleotides match TRBD1. The germline V gene encodes CDR1 SGHTS and CDR2 YDEGEE. The V gene end was trimmed by 4 bases and the J gene end by 6 bases; junction bases not matched to a gene: 10. The length of the CDR3 is 16 residues. CDR3 amino acids: CASSRTGTGVGQPQHF. The CDR3 DNA reads as TGTGCCAGCAGCCGAACCGGGACAGGGGTTGGTCAGCCCCAGCATTTT.

This rearrangement joins TRBV19 to TRBJ2-5, with 9 bases matching TRBD1. V shed 6 bases and J 8 bases; nucleotides not matched to a gene: 10. The CDR3 contains 14 residues. The germline V gene has CDR1 LNHDA and CDR2 SQIVND (reference sequence). The CDR3 DNA reads TGTGCCAGTAGCGGGACAGGGACATCGGTAACCCAGTACTTC. Translated, it gives CASSGTGTSVTQYF. The complete variable domain, with remaining parts taken from reference TRBV19 and TRBJ2-5, reads DGGITQSPKYLFRKEGQNVTLSCEQNLNHDAMYWYRQDPGQGLRLIYYSQIVNDFQKGDIAEGYSVSREKKESFPLTVTSAQKNPTAFYLCASSGTGTSVTQYFGPGTRLLVL.

The chain combines TRBV2 with TRBJ2-7, with 13 bases identical to TRBD2. The junction had 8 bases not matched to a gene; V was cut back by 5 bases and J by 7 bases. Germline lookup yields CDR1 SNHLY and CDR2 FYNNEI. The length of the CDR3 is 15 residues. Written as DNA, the CDR3 is TGTGCCAGCAGTTCACTAGCGGGGGGGCCGAGAGAGCAGTACTTC. Translated: CASSSLAGGPREQYF.

The rearrangement links TRBV7-8 to TRBJ2-7; TRBD1 matches at 9 bases. Germline CDR1 reads SGHVS; CDR2 reads FQNEAQ. J lost 2 bases, V lost 5 bases, and 10 bases had no gene match. The CDR3 totals 16 residues. CDR3 DNA sequence: TGTGCCAGCAGCCAGCGGGACAGGGTTAACACCTACGAGCAGTACTTC. Translated, it gives CASSQRDRVNTYEQYF.

The chain employs TRBV7-2 and TRBJ2-7, with D unresolved. V lost 1 base, J lost 2 bases, and 12 bases lay in between. Germline V gene data show CDR1 as SGHTA and CDR2 as FQGNSA. CDR3 length: 15 residues. CDR3 residues: CASSLETAVTYEQYF. CDR3 in DNA: TGTGCCAGCAGCTTAGAGACGGCAGTAACCTACGAGCAGTACTTC.

The chain is built from TRBV7-2 and TRBJ2-7; a possible D gene is TRBD1 (5 bases). Trimming left V 1 base short and J 3 bases short, with 16 bases between. The germline V gene has CDR1 SGHTA and CDR2 FQGNSA. This CDR3 is 16 amino acids long. Written as DNA, the CDR3 is TGTGCCAGCAGCTTAGAGGCCCCAGGGTGGGACTACGAGCAGTACTTC. Protein sequence: CASSLEAPGWDYEQYF.

The chain employs TRBV5-1 and TRBJ1-1; no definite D call. V was clipped by 4 bases and J by 5 bases, with 15 bases between them. CDR1 is SGHRS, CDR2 YFSETQ, per germline. This CDR3 is 14 amino acids long. CDR3 DNA: TGCGCCAGCAGCCACCGGGATTCCCGGACTGAAGCTTTCTTT. Translating gives CASSHRDSRTEAFF.

V gene TRBV5-6 combines with J gene TRBJ2-7; D remains unclear. V dropped 4 bases and J dropped 3 bases, with 8 bases sitting between them. The CDR3 covers 12 residues. Per the germline V gene, CDR1 is SGHDT and CDR2 is YYEEEE. Here the CDR3 reads CASSANNYEQYF. The CDR3 nucleotides read TGTGCCAGCAGCGCCAACAACTACGAGCAGTACTTC.

This rearrangement joins TRBV7-3 to TRBJ2-3, with TRBD1 matching 7 bases. CDR3 length: 14 amino acids. J was trimmed by 0 bases and V by 6 bases; bases with no gene match: 3. Germline V lookup: CDR1 SGHTA, CDR2 FQGTGA. CDR3 region: CASSETGSTDTQYF. The DNA for the CDR3 is TGTGCCAGCAGTGAGACAGGGAGCACAGATACGCAGTATTTT.

The chain joins TRBV2 to TRBJ2-3, with 9 bases aligning to TRBD2. Germline V gene data show CDR1 as SNHLY and CDR2 as FYNNEI. The CDR3 length is 15 residues. V shed 5 bases, J shed 3 bases, and the junction held 6 bases outside the gene matches. CDR3 amino acids: CASSNSGSGTDTQYF. CDR3 nucleotide sequence: TGTGCCAGCAGTAATAGCGGGAGTGGGACAGATACGCAGTATTTT.

The gene calls are TRBV29-1 and TRBJ2-7, with a tentative D call TRBD1 (6 bases). In germline, CDR1 is SQVTM, CDR2 ANQGSEA. This CDR3 comprises 11 residues. The ends were cut back, 6 bases at V and 7 bases at J, with 13 bases in the middle. The CDR3 reads CSVGQLEEQYF. The CDR3 nucleotides are TGCAGCGTAGGACAGCTTGAAGAGCAGTACTTC.

This chain links TRBV14 with TRBJ2-3, with 8 nucleotides matching TRBD1. Looked up from germline, CDR1 is SGHDN and CDR2 is FVKESK. The CDR3 is made up of 15 amino acids. V shed 4 bases and J 4 bases; nucleotides not matched to a gene: 7. The CDR3 is CASSPMDRDADTQYF. CDR3 coding DNA: TGTGCCAGCAGCCCTATGGACAGGGACGCAGATACGCAGTATTTT.

The chain couples TRBV18 to TRBJ2-2, with 11 positions matching TRBD2. This CDR3 contains 14 residues. Per germline, CDR1 KGHSH and CDR2 LQKENI. The V gene end was trimmed by 6 bases and the J gene end by 6 bases; junction bases not matched to a gene: 3. The DNA of the CDR3 is TGTGCCAGCTCGACTAGCGGGGCTCCCGGGGAGCTGTTTTTT. This translates into CASSTSGAPGELFF.

Concerning this clone itself: This sample also contains other DNA sequences that code for the same CDR3. The rearrangement uses TRBV5-1 and TRBJ1-1; D remains ambiguous. The CDR3 consists of 15 residues. From germline, CDR1 is SGHRS and CDR2 YFSETQ. V was trimmed by 0 bases and J by 0 bases, leaving 9 bases between them. CDR3 coding DNA: TGCGCCAGCAGCTTGGAGGTGGGGTTGAACACTGAAGCTTTCTTT. This sequence encodes CASSLEVGLNTEAFF.

The chain links TRBV10-2 to TRBJ2-5; 15 bases line up with TRBD2. There are 16 residues in the CDR3. The V gene end was trimmed by 6 bases and the J gene end by 5 bases; junction bases not matched to a gene: 7. The germline CDR1 and CDR2 sequences are WSHSY and SAAADI. In DNA, the CDR3 is TGCGCCAGCAGCAGGACTAGCGGGGGGGCCAGGGAGACCCAGTACTTC. It is translated as CASSRTSGGARETQYF.

This clone occurred once. The rearrangement links TRBV10-1 to TRBJ1-1; 7 bases match TRBD1. The CDR3 is 15 amino acids. The trim removed 0 bases at V and 3 bases at J, leaving 4 bases unmatched. Germline CDR1 is WNHNN and CDR2 is SYGVQD (reference sequence). This CDR3 reads CASSESHRGYTEAFF. For the CDR3, the DNA is TGCGCCAGCAGTGAGTCGCACAGGGGATACACTGAAGCTTTCTTT.